This T cell receptor beta chain was retrieved from a study of T cell repertoires in cytomegalovirus infection. This clonotype was found once. Its antigen is unknown. This CDR3 comprises 15 residues. Germline-derived CDR1 and CDR2 are MNHNS and SASEGT. With V trimmed by 4 bases and J by 3 bases, 6 bases remained unmatched. Each CDR3 protein is one row after TCRdb ran MiXCR on the reads. Of 62,000 or so distinct CDR3 sequences in the sample, around 20% were seen once. This clonotype was obtained from a human donor in good health (CMV status not recorded). Some clones in this sample may be carry-over from other donors' samples. The material sequenced was CD8+ T cells from cultured PBMCs, taken from culture after CMV antigen stimulation. The chain links TRBV6-1 to TRBJ2-5, with TRBD2 matching 9 bases. Here the CDR3 reads CASSVSAGGEETQYF. The CDR3 DNA is TGTGCCAGCAGTGTATCGGCGGGGGGGGAAGAGACCCAGTACTTC.